A single sample is the source of the 26 T cell receptor beta chains below, sequenced in a study of OX40 agonist ivuxolimab in advanced cancers. Clones were sequenced by immunoSEQ multiplex PCR, and TCRdb holds only the in-frame ones, with some missing. Among 70,000 or so clones, 86% were seen once, and the ten largest hold approximately 0.63%. Sequencing was performed on CD4+ or CD8+ T cells sorted from blood, taken in a trial of the OX40 agonist ivuxolimab. Every receptor here comes from an adult with an advanced solid tumor such as melanoma, head and neck, liver or kidney cancer.

The genes are TRBV19 and TRBJ2-5, with D perhaps matching TRBD1 (5 bases). The CDR3 loop spans 14 amino acids. Trimming stripped 1 base from V and 4 bases from J, with 10 bases between. Germline V gene sequence: CDR1 LNHDA, CDR2 SQIVND (reference sequence). The CDR3 loop reads CASSIGQGIETQYF. The CDR3 region has the DNA TGTGCCAGTAGTATAGGCCAGGGTATAGAGACCCAGTACTTC.

The chain recombines TRBV5-4 with TRBJ2-2; TRBD2 might be the D (5 bases). The germline V and J ends were trimmed by 4 bases and 0 bases, with 13 bases remaining between them. In germline, CDR1 is SGHNT, CDR2 YYREEE (reference sequence). This CDR3 is 16 amino acids long. CDR3 DNA sequence: TGTGCCAGCAGCCTATTGGGCGGGCCGAACACCGGGGAGCTGTTTTTT. Translating it yields CASSLLGGPNTGELFF. The entire variable domain, with the rest obtained from reference TRBV5-4 and TRBJ2-2, is as follows: ETGVTQSPTHLIKTRGQQVTLRCSSQSGHNTVSWYQQALGQGPQFIFQYYREEENGRGNFPPRFSGLQFPNYSSELNVNALELDDSALYLCASSLLGGPNTGELFFGEGSRLTVL.

The sample holds one count of this clone. The genes are TRBV6-5 and TRBJ1-1; TRBD1 might be the D (5 bases). This CDR3 spans 13 amino acids. The germline gives CDR1 MNHEY, CDR2 SVGAGI. V was shortened by 5 bases and J by 5 bases, with 12 bases between the two germline ends. The CDR3: CASSRGWGTEAFF. CDR3 DNA sequence: TGTGCCAGCAGTCGGGGGTGGGGAACTGAAGCTTTCTTT.

The chain uses TRBV29-1 and TRBJ2-7; D possibly corresponds to TRBD1 (5 bases). From germline, CDR1 is SQVTM and CDR2 ANQGSEA. Trimming removed 7 bases from V and 3 bases from J, with 13 bases in between. The CDR3 consists of 12 residues. The CDR3 loop reads CSAMGPSYEQYF. CDR3 coding DNA: TGCAGCGCTATGGGGCCCAGCTACGAGCAGTACTTC.

The chain joins TRBV5-6 to TRBJ2-7; 9 nucleotides match TRBD2. The CDR3 runs to 14 residues. The junction had 2 bases not matched to a gene; V was cut back by 0 bases and J by 4 bases. Germline loops: CDR1 SGHDT, CDR2 YYEEEE. The CDR3 sequence: CASSLALAGYEQYF. The CDR3 bases are TGTGCCAGCAGCTTGGCCCTAGCGGGATACGAGCAGTACTTC.

V and J are TRBV5-1 and TRBJ1-5; 9 positions agree with TRBD1. The ends lost 4 bases at V and 4 bases at J; junction bases unmatched: 9. The CDR3 runs 16 residues. CDR1 is SGHRS, CDR2 YFSETQ, per germline. The CDR3 bases are TGCGCCAGCAGCATCGGAACCGGGACAGGGAATCAGCCCCAGCATTTT. Amino acid sequence: CASSIGTGTGNQPQHF.

The CDR3 region has the DNA TGTGCCAGCAGTTACGCGACCTCTGGGGCCAACGTCCTGACTTTC. It specifies CASSYATSGANVLTF. The chain joins TRBV6-6 to TRBJ2-6, with D unresolved. V was shortened by 2 bases and J by 0 bases, with 5 bases between the two germline ends. CDR1 is MNHNY, CDR2 SVGAGI, per germline (reference sequence). The CDR3 length is 15 residues.

V usage is TRBV5-1 and J usage is TRBJ2-3, with TRBD1 identical over 9 bases. V trimming: 0 bases; J trimming: 4 bases; junction bases outside the gene matches: 3. There are 15 residues in the CDR3. The V gene's germline CDR1 is SGHRS and CDR2 YFSETQ. This chain's CDR3 is CASSLGTGVADTQYF. Here the CDR3 DNA reads TGCGCCAGCAGCTTGGGGACAGGGGTGGCAGATACGCAGTATTTT. Full variable domain (missing parts from reference TRBV5-1 and TRBJ2-3): KAGVTQTPRYLIKTRGQQVTLSCSPISGHRSVSWYQQTPGQGLQFLFEYFSETQRNKGNFPGRFSGRQFSNSRSEMNVSTLELGDSALYLCASSLGTGVADTQYFGPGTRLTVL.

The chain has TRBV11-2 and TRBJ2-1; 10 bases match TRBD2. Germline CDR1 SGHAT, CDR2 FQNNGV. The CDR3 sequence is 15 residues long. Trimming at V came to 6 bases and at J to 2 bases, leaving 4 bases not matched to a gene. CDR3 sequence: CASRIAGGTYNEQFF. In DNA, the CDR3 is TGTGCCAGCAGGATAGCGGGGGGAACCTACAATGAGCAGTTCTTC.

The CDR3 loop reads CASSSQSGDTQYF. Written as DNA, the CDR3 is TGTGCCAGCAGCTCACAGTCGGGAGATACGCAGTATTTT. The rearrangement uses TRBV11-2 and TRBJ2-3; D unclear. V lost 4 bases, J lost 5 bases, and 10 bases lay in between. This CDR3 region has 13 residues. The germline CDR1 and CDR2 sequences are SGHAT and FQNNGV.

The V call is TRBV4-2, the J call TRBJ1-1; tentatively, D is TRBD1 (5 bases). CDR3 length: 17 residues. Per the germline V gene, CDR1 is LGHNA and CDR2 is YNFKEQ. Trimming pared 2 bases from V and 4 bases from J, leaving 20 bases between. In nucleotides, the CDR3 is TGTGCCAGCAGCCAAATAGGGATCCGGGGGGATGGCACTGAAGCTTTCTTT. Translating it yields CASSQIGIRGDGTEAFF.

This chain links TRBV4-3 with TRBJ1-2; D not resolved. CDR3 size: 16 residues. Trimming took 4 bases from V and 4 from J, leaving 19 bases between them. Germline V gene lookup returns CDR1 LGHNA and CDR2 YSLEER. CDR3 nucleotide sequence: TGCGCCAGCAGCCCGGAAAGCGGTGTTCAAGTCTATGGCTACACCTTC. Translating it yields CASSPESGVQVYGYTF.

The J gene is TRBJ2-3, the V gene TRBV18; no firm D call. The CDR3 contains 13 residues. CDR1 and CDR2 (germline): KGHSH, LQKENI. V lost 8 bases to trimming and J lost 1 base, with 10 bases between them. The CDR3 nucleotides read TGTGCCAGCCAGGACGACGGCACAGATACGCAGTATTTT. As protein: CASQDDGTDTQYF.

The V gene is TRBV4-2, the J gene TRBJ1-2; no clear D. In germline, CDR1 is LGHNA, CDR2 YNFKEQ. V shed 0 bases and J shed 4 bases, with 12 bases lying between them. CDR3 length: 15 amino acids. The CDR3, as DNA: TGTGCCAGCAGCCAAGATAGTAGGAGCTCCTATGGCTACACCTTC. This translates into CASSQDSRSSYGYTF.

This clone was observed a handful of times. This rearrangement joins TRBV4-3 to TRBJ1-6; the D gene is possibly TRBD1 (6 bases). Germline CDR1 is LGHNA and CDR2 is YSLEER. V was cut by 0 bases and J by 11 bases, with 17 bases left in between. The CDR3 consists of 16 residues. Here the CDR3 reads CASSQDRTASMTPLHF. The CDR3 nucleotides read TGCGCCAGCAGCCAAGATCGGACAGCGAGTATGACACCCCTCCACTTT.

This clone was detected a few times. This rearrangement joins TRBV28 to TRBJ1-1, with D hard to call. This CDR3 spans 12 amino acids. Per germline, CDR1 MDHEN and CDR2 SYDVKM. V was shortened by 7 bases and J by 2 bases, with 8 bases between the two germline ends. CDR3 region: CASKSVNTEAFF. The CDR3 nucleotides are TGTGCCAGCAAGTCAGTAAACACTGAAGCTTTCTTT. The full variable domain, its missing parts supplied by reference TRBV28 and TRBJ1-1, is DVKVTQSSRYLVKRTGEKVFLECVQDMDHENMFWYRQDPGLGLRLIYFSYDVKMKEKGDIPEGYSVSREKKERFSLILESASTNQTSMYLCASKSVNTEAFFGQGTRLTVV.

V gene TRBV6-1 combines with J gene TRBJ1-5; D not certain. Trimming removed 4 bases from V and 1 base from J, with 11 bases in between. This CDR3 has 15 residues. CDR1 is MNHNS and CDR2 is SASEGT in the germline V gene. CDR3 DNA sequence: TGTGCCAGCAGTGTCCCATGGGAGAGCAATCAGCCCCAGCATTTT. Its translation: CASSVPWESNQPQHF.

This sequence joins TRBV28 and TRBJ1-5, with D uncertain. Germline loops: CDR1 MDHEN, CDR2 SYDVKM. This CDR3 contains 14 residues. The V end was cut by 6 bases, the J end by 1 base, with 10 bases between. CDR3 sequence (DNA): TGTGCCAGCAGCCCGGCACGGAGCAATCAGCCCCAGCATTTT. Translating gives CASSPARSNQPQHF.

The V gene is TRBV5-8, the J gene TRBJ2-5, with unresolved D. The V gene's germline CDR1 is SGHTS and CDR2 YDEGEE. V lost 4 bases, J lost 7 bases, and 11 bases lay in between. The CDR3 extends over 12 amino acids. In nucleotides, the CDR3 is TGTGCCAGCAGCATTGGTTTTGGGACCCAGTACTTC. Its translation is CASSIGFGTQYF.

The genes are TRBV19 and TRBJ1-2; TRBD1 aligns across 8 bases. V trimming: 6 bases; J trimming: 4 bases; junction bases outside the gene matches: 4. Germline-derived CDR1 and CDR2 are LNHDA and SQIVND (reference sequence). The CDR3 has 13 residues. CDR3 nucleotide sequence: TGTGCCAGTAGGCTGACAGGGGTCTATGGCTACACCTTC. This translates into CASRLTGVYGYTF.

The V call is TRBV4-3, the J call TRBJ1-1, with D perhaps matching TRBD1 (6 bases). The CDR3 is 15 amino acids. Trimming stripped 1 base from V and 3 bases from J, with 12 bases between. Looked up from germline, CDR1 is LGHNA and CDR2 is YSLEER. The CDR3 DNA sequence: TGCGCCAGCAGCCAAGCTGCAGGGGCCTACACTGAAGCTTTCTTT. Its protein product is CASSQAAGAYTEAFF.

CDR3 protein: CASSFDKVRYEQYF. CDR3 DNA sequence: TGTGCCAGCAGTTTCGATAAGGTTCGTTACGAGCAGTACTTC. This sequence joins TRBV28 and TRBJ2-7; D ambiguous. The V and J ends lost 3 bases and 4 bases respectively, with 13 bases between them. Looked up from germline, CDR1 is MDHEN and CDR2 is SYDVKM. The CDR3 runs to 14 residues. Full variable domain (outside the CDR3, taken from reference TRBV28 and TRBJ2-7): DVKVTQSSRYLVKRTGEKVFLECVQDMDHENMFWYRQDPGLGLRLIYFSYDVKMKEKGDIPEGYSVSREKKERFSLILESASTNQTSMYLCASSFDKVRYEQYFGPGTRLTVT.

This clone was picked up one time. The chain joins TRBV5-1 to TRBJ2-6; D is uncertain. The CDR3 contains 14 residues. V dropped 3 bases and J dropped 0 bases, with 4 bases sitting between them. CDR1 and CDR2 from the germline V gene are SGHRS and YFSETQ. The CDR3 nucleotides read TGCGCCAGCAGCTCGGCCTCTGGGGCCAACGTCCTGACTTTC. Protein product: CASSSASGANVLTF. Drawing the rest from reference TRBV5-1 and TRBJ2-6, the complete variable domain is KAGVTQTPRYLIKTRGQQVTLSCSPISGHRSVSWYQQTPGQGLQFLFEYFSETQRNKGNFPGRFSGRQFSNSRSEMNVSTLELGDSALYLCASSSASGANVLTFGAGSRLTVL.

The chain combines TRBV29-1 with TRBJ1-2; 12 nucleotides align to TRBD1. CDR3 length: 14 residues. Germline assignment: CDR1 SQVTM and CDR2 ANQGSEA. The V and J ends lost 5 bases and 3 bases, in that order; junction bases with no gene match: 4. The CDR3 DNA sequence: TGCAGCGTTCCCGGGACAGGGGGCTACTATGGCTACACCTTC. It codes for CSVPGTGGYYGYTF.

The genes are TRBV7-3 and TRBJ2-6; D is possibly TRBD2 (6 bases). CDR3 length: 20 residues. Per the germline V gene, CDR1 is SGHTA and CDR2 is FQGTGA. V was trimmed by 1 base and J by 0 bases, leaving 19 bases between them. The CDR3 loop reads CASSLMNPRAGTSGANVLTF. In DNA form, the CDR3 reads TGTGCCAGCAGCTTAATGAACCCTAGGGCGGGAACCTCTGGGGCCAACGTCCTGACTTTC.

The rearrangement joins TRBV6-5 to TRBJ1-2, with a tentative D call TRBD1 (5 bases). Trimming cost V 6 bases and J 5 bases, with 10 bases left between them. The CDR3 totals 12 residues. Looked up from germline, CDR1 is MNHEY and CDR2 is SVGAGI. The CDR3 region is CASSNAGYGYTF. The CDR3 nucleotides read TGTGCCAGCAGCAATGCAGGGTATGGCTACACCTTC.